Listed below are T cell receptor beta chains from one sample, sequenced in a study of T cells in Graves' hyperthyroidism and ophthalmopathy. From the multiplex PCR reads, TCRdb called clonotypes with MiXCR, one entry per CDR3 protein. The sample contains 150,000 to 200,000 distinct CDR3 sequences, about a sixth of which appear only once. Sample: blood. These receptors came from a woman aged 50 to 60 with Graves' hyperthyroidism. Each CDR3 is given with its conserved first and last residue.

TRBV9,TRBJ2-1,CASSVEGRGGYNEQFF
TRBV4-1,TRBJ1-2,CASSQVGVYTF
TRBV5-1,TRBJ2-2,CASSLAERGVTGELFF
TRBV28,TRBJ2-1,CASSFRVGTYNEQFF
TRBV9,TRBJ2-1,CASSQPKDRGHSSYNEQFF
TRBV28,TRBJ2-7,CASSPSLGQGHSYEQYF
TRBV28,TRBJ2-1,CASRGNEQFF
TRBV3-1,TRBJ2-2,CASSQSRGAGELVF
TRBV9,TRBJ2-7,CASSVGQGLGEQYF
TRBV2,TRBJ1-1,CASSAIPGFGSPEAFF
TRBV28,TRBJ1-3,CASLDGGSGNTIYF
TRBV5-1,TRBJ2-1,CASSLTTNEQFF
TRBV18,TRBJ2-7,CASSPCLGTGTYEQYF
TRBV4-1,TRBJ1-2,CASSHDPGTVLDYGYTF
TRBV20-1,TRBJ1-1,CSAGIGGRIEAFF
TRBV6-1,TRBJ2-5,CASSDYQETQYF
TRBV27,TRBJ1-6,CASSRTGGSGSPLHF
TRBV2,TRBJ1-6,CASSELPSRSPLHF
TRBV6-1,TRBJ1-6,CASRTWDNSPLHF
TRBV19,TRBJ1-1,CASILGSTEAFF
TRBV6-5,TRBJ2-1,CASSYSSGGAEQFF
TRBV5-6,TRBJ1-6,CASSLGTSYNSPLHF
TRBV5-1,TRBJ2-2,CASSFTRDRATGELFF
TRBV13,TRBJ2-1,CASSPNGRRTYNEQFF
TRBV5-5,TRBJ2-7,CASSLGRGRTEQYF
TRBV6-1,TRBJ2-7,CASSEGAHRYEQYF
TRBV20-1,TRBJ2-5,CSARDPTGGDLTETQYF
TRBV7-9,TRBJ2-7,CASSLRPGGIDEQYF
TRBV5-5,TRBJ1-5,CASSLVLARGQPQHF
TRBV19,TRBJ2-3,CASSDTGTDTQYF
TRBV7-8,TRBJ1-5,CASSLGGSSVNQPQHF
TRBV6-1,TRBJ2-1,CASSEDGWNEQFF
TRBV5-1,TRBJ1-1,CASSLQGGDTEAFF
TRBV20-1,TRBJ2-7,CSAPGTGGYEQYF
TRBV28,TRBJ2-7,CASVERGRAHEQYF
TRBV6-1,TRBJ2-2,CASTGGSGELFF
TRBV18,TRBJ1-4,CASSPQGQPNEKLFF
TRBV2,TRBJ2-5,CASRTSGGSWGETQYF
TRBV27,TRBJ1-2,CASSPTGTGWGRRDYGYTF
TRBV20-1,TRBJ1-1,CSARDRARGAFF
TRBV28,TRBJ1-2,CASRWGRERGYTF
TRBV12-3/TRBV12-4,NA,CASTQTSIHEQFF
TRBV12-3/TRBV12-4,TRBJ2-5,CASSFRLAGGHGTQYF
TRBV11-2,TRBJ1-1,CASTWGAPNTEVFF
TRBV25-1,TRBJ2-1,CASSEYRPPHEQFF
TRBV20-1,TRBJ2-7,CSASGRGVMGEQYF
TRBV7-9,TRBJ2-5,CASSVRAPSGPKETQYF
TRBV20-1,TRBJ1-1,CSAPLGARAFF
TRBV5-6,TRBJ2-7,CASSGSPGQGTHEQYF
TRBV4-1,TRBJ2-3,CASSHPGQDSTDTQYF
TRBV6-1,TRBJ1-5,CASSELDGRNQPQHF
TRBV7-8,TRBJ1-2,CASSLPQGQGGGYTF
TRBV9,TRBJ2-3,CASNPTGGITDTQYF
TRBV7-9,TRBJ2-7,CASSYRDRGDEQYF
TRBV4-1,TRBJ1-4,CASSQRGSLVGKLFF
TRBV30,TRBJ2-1,CAWGDNEQFF
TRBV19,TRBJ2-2,CASSIDRSNTGELFF
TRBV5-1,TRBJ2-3,CASSAENRDTQYF
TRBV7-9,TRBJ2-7,CASSQGQGATYEQYF
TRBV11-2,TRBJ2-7,CASSLGRDRVYEQYF